The rows below give T cell receptor beta chains drawn from one sample of a study of neurological immune-mediated disorders. TCRdb ran MiXCR on the 5' RACE reads and lists one entry per CDR3 protein. The table has 84,000 or so distinct CDR3 sequences, 3.5% to 5.5% seen once; the top ten hold over 5.5%. Sequenced material: PBMCs. The source of these receptors is a woman between 55 and 75 years old with multiple sclerosis. CDR3s include the opening cysteine and the closing phenylalanine or tryptophan. Each record gives: clone size, J gene, V gene, D gene, CDR3 protein, CDR3 DNA. A D gene is named only where the DNA matches it firmly. Not all rows give a size; the values are once, few, many and, for expanded clones, a class.

abundance: many; j_gene: TRBJ2-7; v_gene: TRBV6-5; d_gene: .; CDR3aa: CASSYLDTSSYEQYF; CDR3nt: TGTGCCAGCAGTTACCTTGACACCAGCTCCTACGAGCAGTACTTC
abundance: many; j_gene: TRBJ2-2; v_gene: TRBV24-1; d_gene: TRBD1; CDR3aa: CATSEYGQGASTGELFF; CDR3nt: TGTGCCACCAGTGAATATGGACAGGGGGCGAGCACCGGGGAGCTGTTTTTT
abundance: many; j_gene: TRBJ1-1; v_gene: TRBV3-1; d_gene: .; CDR3aa: CASSVRRGDTEAFF; CDR3nt: TGTGCCAGCAGCGTACGCAGGGGAGACACTGAAGCTTTCTTT
abundance: many; j_gene: TRBJ1-1; v_gene: TRBV14; d_gene: TRBD1; CDR3aa: CASDKGGLNTEAFF; CDR3nt: TGTGCCAGCGACAAAGGGGGCTTGAACACTGAAGCTTTCTTT
abundance: many; j_gene: TRBJ1-2; v_gene: TRBV27; d_gene: TRBD1; CDR3aa: CASSFAGQGVYGYTF; CDR3nt: TGTGCCAGCAGTTTCGCAGGACAGGGTGTCTATGGCTACACCTTC
abundance: many; j_gene: TRBJ1-4; v_gene: TRBV3-1; d_gene: .; CDR3aa: CASSQRGPPGEKLFF; CDR3nt: TGTGCCAGCAGCCAACGGGGCCCGCCCGGTGAAAAACTGTTTTTT
abundance: many; j_gene: TRBJ1-2; v_gene: TRBV3-1; d_gene: .; CDR3aa: CASSLSGDNYYGYTF; CDR3nt: TGTGCCAGCAGCCTTTCGGGGGATAACTACTATGGCTACACCTTC
abundance: many; j_gene: TRBJ2-7; v_gene: TRBV29-1; d_gene: .; CDR3aa: CSAQKGVESYEQYF; CDR3nt: TGCAGCGCTCAGAAAGGGGTGGAATCCTACGAGCAGTACTTC
abundance: many; j_gene: TRBJ2-1; v_gene: TRBV12-3/TRBV12-4; d_gene: TRBD1; CDR3aa: CASNPGQNRYNEQFF; CDR3nt: TGTGCCAGCAACCCGGGACAGAATCGCTACAATGAGCAGTTCTTC
abundance: many; j_gene: TRBJ2-2; v_gene: TRBV20-1; d_gene: .; CDR3aa: CSARAGNGGELFF; CDR3nt: TGCAGTGCTAGAGCAGGGAACGGCGGGGAGCTGTTTTTT
abundance: many; j_gene: TRBJ2-7; v_gene: TRBV20-1; d_gene: TRBD2; CDR3aa: CSARGRDGGASYEQYF; CDR3nt: TGCAGTGCTAGAGGTCGGGACGGGGGGGCCTCCTACGAGCAGTACTTC
abundance: many; j_gene: TRBJ1-5; v_gene: TRBV5-1; d_gene: .; CDR3aa: CASRGGTGQPQHF; CDR3nt: TGCGCCAGCCGGGGGGGAACCGGTCAGCCCCAGCATTTT
abundance: many; j_gene: TRBJ1-2; v_gene: TRBV5-1; d_gene: TRBD1; CDR3aa: CASSKRQGIDGYTF; CDR3nt: TGCGCCAGCAGCAAGAGACAGGGGATCGACGGCTACACCTTC
abundance: .; j_gene: TRBJ2-3; v_gene: TRBV27; d_gene: .; CDR3aa: CASSLGPHGITDTQYF; CDR3nt: TGTGCCAGCAGTTTAGGCCCTCACGGTATCACAGATACGCAGTATTTT
abundance: many; j_gene: TRBJ1-1; v_gene: TRBV4-1; d_gene: TRBD1; CDR3aa: CASSPGTGADTEAFF; CDR3nt: TGCGCCAGCAGCCCCGGGACAGGGGCAGACACTGAAGCTTTCTTT
abundance: few; j_gene: TRBJ2-2; v_gene: TRBV7-9; d_gene: .; CDR3aa: CASSLVVQNTGELFF; CDR3nt: TGTGCCAGCAGCTTAGTAGTCCAGAACACCGGGGAGCTGTTTTTT
abundance: .; j_gene: TRBJ1-2; v_gene: TRBV7-9; d_gene: .; CDR3aa: CASSLAPSPGGYTF; CDR3nt: TGTGCCAGCAGCTTAGCCCCCAGCCCCGGGGGCTACACCTTC
abundance: many; j_gene: TRBJ2-1; v_gene: TRBV27; d_gene: .; CDR3aa: CASSSPLSSYNEQFF; CDR3nt: TGTGCCAGCAGTTCTCCGTTGAGCTCCTACAATGAGCAGTTCTTC
abundance: many; j_gene: TRBJ2-7; v_gene: TRBV4-1; d_gene: TRBD1; CDR3aa: CASSRGTESYEQYF; CDR3nt: TGCGCCAGCAGCCGAGGGACAGAATCCTACGAGCAGTACTTC
abundance: many; j_gene: TRBJ1-3; v_gene: TRBV6-5; d_gene: TRBD1; CDR3aa: CASRAGTGRYTIYF; CDR3nt: TGTGCCAGCAGGGCCGGGACAGGGCGGTACACCATATATTTT
abundance: many; j_gene: TRBJ2-4; v_gene: TRBV6-2/TRBV6-3; d_gene: .; CDR3aa: CASSFVTNLAKNIQYF; CDR3nt: TGTGCCAGCAGTTTCGTCACCAACCTAGCCAAAAACATTCAGTACTTC
abundance: many; j_gene: TRBJ1-5; v_gene: TRBV27; d_gene: .; CDR3aa: CASRTWTSNQPQHF; CDR3nt: TGTGCCAGCAGGACATGGACTAGCAATCAGCCCCAGCATTTT
abundance: many; j_gene: TRBJ2-7; v_gene: TRBV6-5; d_gene: .; CDR3aa: CASGPTIYEQYF; CDR3nt: TGTGCCAGTGGGCCCACCATCTACGAGCAGTACTTC
abundance: many; j_gene: TRBJ1-2; v_gene: TRBV5-1; d_gene: .; CDR3aa: CASRSANYGYTF; CDR3nt: TGCGCCAGCAGGTCAGCTAACTATGGCTACACCTTC
abundance: many; j_gene: TRBJ2-3; v_gene: TRBV4-2; d_gene: .; CDR3aa: CASSQDAGRDTQYF; CDR3nt: TGTGCCAGCAGCCAAGATGCGGGCAGAGATACGCAGTATTTT
abundance: many; j_gene: TRBJ1-1; v_gene: TRBV5-6; d_gene: .; CDR3aa: CASSLERGVGEAFF; CDR3nt: TGTGCCAGCAGCTTGGAAAGGGGAGTGGGTGAAGCTTTCTTT
abundance: many; j_gene: TRBJ2-7; v_gene: TRBV7-9; d_gene: .; CDR3aa: CASSLVPRASSYEQYF; CDR3nt: TGTGCCAGCAGCTTAGTCCCCAGGGCGAGCTCCTACGAGCAGTACTTC
abundance: many; j_gene: TRBJ1-1; v_gene: TRBV28; d_gene: .; CDR3aa: CASSQPPGRGNTEAFF; CDR3nt: TGTGCCAGCAGCCAGCCACCAGGTCGCGGGAACACTGAAGCTTTCTTT
abundance: many; j_gene: TRBJ2-1; v_gene: TRBV6-2/TRBV6-3; d_gene: .; CDR3aa: CASSTPGPNLNEQFF; CDR3nt: TGTGCCAGCAGTACCCCGGGACCGAACCTCAATGAGCAGTTCTTC
abundance: many; j_gene: TRBJ2-1; v_gene: TRBV7-7; d_gene: .; CDR3aa: CASSLEPTNHEQFF; CDR3nt: TGTGCTAGCAGCTTAGAGCCGACTAATCATGAGCAGTTCTTC
abundance: many; j_gene: TRBJ2-1; v_gene: TRBV9; d_gene: .; CDR3aa: CASSVGPSGPDVHEQFF; CDR3nt: TGTGCCAGCAGCGTGGGGCCGAGCGGGCCCGACGTCCATGAGCAGTTCTTC
abundance: many; j_gene: TRBJ1-1; v_gene: TRBV9; d_gene: .; CDR3aa: CASSVGGGTGMNTEAFF; CDR3nt: TGTGCCAGCAGCGTAGGAGGGGGAACAGGGATGAACACTGAAGCTTTCTTT
abundance: many; j_gene: TRBJ1-5; v_gene: TRBV5-1; d_gene: .; CDR3aa: CASSPRGLYLEPQHF; CDR3nt: TGCGCCAGCAGCCCCCGGGGACTGTATTTGGAACCCCAGCATTTT
abundance: many; j_gene: TRBJ2-5; v_gene: TRBV28; d_gene: TRBD2; CDR3aa: CASSFSGGAETQYF; CDR3nt: TGTGCCAGCAGCTTCAGCGGGGGGGCGGAGACCCAGTACTTC
abundance: many; j_gene: TRBJ2-6; v_gene: TRBV5-6; d_gene: TRBD1; CDR3aa: CASSLEQGIGANVLTF; CDR3nt: TGTGCCAGCAGCTTGGAACAGGGGATAGGGGCCAACGTCCTGACTTTC
abundance: many; j_gene: TRBJ2-4; v_gene: TRBV20-1; d_gene: .; CDR3aa: CSASSGLAKNIQYF; CDR3nt: TGCAGTGCTAGCTCAGGCCTAGCCAAAAACATTCAGTACTTC
abundance: many; j_gene: TRBJ2-1; v_gene: TRBV20-1; d_gene: TRBD2; CDR3aa: CSAIPLAGVYNEQFF; CDR3nt: TGCAGTGCTATTCCATTAGCGGGGGTGTACAATGAGCAGTTCTTC
abundance: many; j_gene: TRBJ2-2; v_gene: TRBV20-1; d_gene: .; CDR3aa: CSAPKWEGANTGELFF; CDR3nt: TGCAGTGCACCTAAATGGGAGGGGGCGAACACCGGGGAGCTGTTTTTT
abundance: many; j_gene: TRBJ2-7; v_gene: TRBV5-1; d_gene: .; CDR3aa: CASSKNRDSSYEQYF; CDR3nt: TGCGCCAGCAGCAAAAACCGGGACTCCTCGTACGAGCAGTACTTC
abundance: many; j_gene: TRBJ2-7; v_gene: TRBV28; d_gene: TRBD1; CDR3aa: CASSPTGQGVGEQYF; CDR3nt: TGTGCCAGCAGTCCAACGGGACAGGGAGTGGGCGAGCAGTACTTC
abundance: many; j_gene: TRBJ1-2; v_gene: TRBV5-1; d_gene: .; CDR3aa: CASSPGGRIYGYTF; CDR3nt: TGCGCCAGCAGCCCTGGCGGAAGGATATATGGCTACACCTTC
abundance: many; j_gene: TRBJ2-7; v_gene: TRBV5-1; d_gene: .; CDR3aa: CASSSVMSPYEQYF; CDR3nt: TGCGCCAGCAGCTCCGTCATGTCTCCCTACGAGCAGTACTTC
abundance: many; j_gene: TRBJ2-1; v_gene: TRBV4-1; d_gene: .; CDR3aa: CASSLFQIGGNYNEQFF; CDR3nt: TGCGCCAGCAGCCTCTTTCAAATTGGGGGAAACTACAATGAGCAGTTCTTC
abundance: many; j_gene: TRBJ2-7; v_gene: TRBV5-1; d_gene: TRBD1; CDR3aa: CASSSGRDSLSYEQYF; CDR3nt: TGCGCCAGCAGCTCCGGCCGGGACAGCCTCTCCTACGAGCAGTACTTC
abundance: many; j_gene: TRBJ2-7; v_gene: TRBV5-1; d_gene: TRBD2; CDR3aa: CASSLSGGALQQYF; CDR3nt: TGCGCCAGCAGCTTGAGCGGGGGGGCATTACAGCAGTACTTC
abundance: many; j_gene: TRBJ2-1; v_gene: TRBV20-1; d_gene: .; CDR3aa: CSAIRGNEQFF; CDR3nt: TGCAGTGCTATACGTGGCAATGAGCAGTTCTTC
abundance: many; j_gene: TRBJ2-3; v_gene: TRBV9; d_gene: .; CDR3aa: CASSVVGGNTDTQYF; CDR3nt: TGTGCCAGCAGCGTAGTCGGCGGAAACACAGATACGCAGTATTTT
abundance: many; j_gene: TRBJ2-1; v_gene: TRBV3-1; d_gene: .; CDR3aa: CASSQEEGVGAYNEQFF; CDR3nt: TGTGCCAGCAGCCAAGAGGAGGGGGTAGGAGCCTACAATGAGCAGTTCTTC
abundance: many; j_gene: TRBJ2-5; v_gene: TRBV6-5; d_gene: .; CDR3aa: CASSYISAKGETQYF; CDR3nt: TGTGCCAGCAGTTACATCTCAGCGAAGGGAGAGACCCAGTACTTC
abundance: .; j_gene: TRBJ1-1; v_gene: TRBV10-2; d_gene: TRBD1; CDR3aa: CASGQGGMNTEAFF; CDR3nt: TGCGCCTCCGGACAGGGCGGGATGAACACTGAAGCTTTCTTT
abundance: many; j_gene: TRBJ1-5; v_gene: TRBV7-9; d_gene: .; CDR3aa: CASSLAGGSNQPQHF; CDR3nt: TGTGCCAGCAGCTTAGCGGGGGGTAGCAATCAGCCCCAGCATTTT
abundance: many; j_gene: TRBJ2-7; v_gene: TRBV5-1; d_gene: .; CDR3aa: CASSLSGGSYEQYF; CDR3nt: TGCGCCAGCAGCTTGTCCGGGGGCTCCTACGAGCAGTACTTC